This record concerns one T cell receptor (beta chain) sequence. What it binds is unknown. Time point in this sample: week 11, during vaccination. Each dose delivered 300 ug of mutant IDH1 20-mer peptide subcutaneously with imiquimod. These data come from a study of a mutant IDH1 vaccine in newly diagnosed glioma. Study overall: Eight vaccine injections were given to patients in weeks 1, 3, 5, 7, 11, 15, 19 and 23. Earlier care involved radiotherapy, temozolomide, or both, and the majority received both. Study results and caveats: Pseudoprogression appears to have had no connection to changes in top peripheral T cell clonotypes.

TCRdb's copy holds only in-frame clones and misses some; the assay was immunoSEQ multiplex PCR. Of roughly 120,000 clones in the sample, about 82% were seen once. The sequence was collected from a man aged 40-49 years with glioma. The sample in question was PBMCs, obtained from a glioma patient whose treatment included an IDH1 peptide vaccine.

The CDR3 nucleotides are TGCGCCAGCAGCTTGGAGGCCTTCCTAAGCACAGATACGCAGTATTTT. Translation: CASSLEAFLSTDTQYF. The V call is TRBV5-1, the J call TRBJ2-3; no definite D call. V was clipped by 0 bases and J by 0 bases, with 11 bases between them. This CDR3 contains 16 residues. The V gene's germline CDR1 is SGHRS and CDR2 YFSETQ. Filled out from reference TRBV5-1 and TRBJ2-3, the complete variable domain reads KAGVTQTPRYLIKTRGQQVTLSCSPISGHRSVSWYQQTPGQGLQFLFEYFSETQRNKGNFPGRFSGRQFSNSRSEMNVSTLELGDSALYLCASSLEAFLSTDTQYFGPGTRLTVL.